This T cell receptor (beta chain) was identified in a study of graft-versus-host responses after intestinal transplantation. Across the whole study: For approximately three years after anti-thymocyte globulin induction, all recipients took tacrolimus and steroids.

Study-wide findings and caveats: Recipient marrow showed GvH clones, some seen first in ileum or blood.

The CDR3 length is 16 residues. Germline trimming cut 5 bases from V and 0 bases from J; bases unmatched to any gene: 7. CDR1 and CDR2 from the germline V gene are PRHDT and FYEKMQ (reference sequence). Measured with immunoSEQ multiplex PCR; TCRdb has only the in-frame clones, and not every one. This table holds more than 85,000 clones, 92% found once. Concerning this clone itself: Its matching antigen is unknown.

This TCR derives from a human donor who was the organ donor for an intestinal transplant. Sequencing used unstimulated CD8+ T cells sorted from spleen or lymph node cells, obtained before transplant. This chain uses TRBV13 with TRBJ2-3; 8 bases match TRBD2. The CDR3 bases are TGTGCCAGCAGCCAATGGACTAGCAAGAGCACAGATACGCAGTATTTT. This sequence encodes CASSQWTSKSTDTQYF. The variable domain in full, completed from reference TRBV13 and TRBJ2-3, reads AAGVIQSPRHLIKEKRETATLKCYPIPRHDTVYWYQQGPGQDPQFLISFYEKMQSDKGSIPDRFSAQQFSDYHSELNMSSLELGDSALYFCASSQWTSKSTDTQYFGPGTRLTVL.